The clone carrying this T cell receptor (beta chain) is a singleton in its sample. Its antigen is unknown. The sample is drawn from a study of OX40 agonist ivuxolimab in advanced cancers. The overall study: Melanoma, hepatocellular carcinoma, head and neck or renal cell cancer occurred in dose-escalation patients. Among those treated, three patients had partial responses, one with hepatocellular carcinoma and two with cutaneous melanoma. General observations from the study: More expanded clones were seen, on average, in CD8+ T cells than in CD4+. Some patients who did not respond also had low normalized T-cell clonal expansion.

Sequenced by immunoSEQ multiplex PCR; TCRdb stores in-frame clones only, minus some. The sample records around 80,000 clones, roughly 87% being singletons. The V gene lost 5 bases and the J gene lost 1 base, with 11 bases spanning the gap. The CDR3 loop spans 14 amino acids. CDR1 and CDR2 (germline): SGHVS, FQNEAQ. Sequencing used CD4+ or CD8+ T cells sorted from blood, obtained in a trial of the OX40 agonist ivuxolimab. The chain employs TRBV7-8 and TRBJ1-1, with D unclear. This sequence was found in an adult with an advanced solid tumor such as melanoma, head and neck, liver or kidney cancer. The CDR3 spells CASSHEGQNTEAFF. CDR3 in DNA: TGTGCCAGCAGCCATGAGGGCCAGAACACTGAAGCTTTCTTT.